In this sample, the clone carrying this T cell receptor beta chain turned up a few times. Its antigen is still unknown. Profiling relied on immunoSEQ multiplex PCR, and the TCRdb table lists in-frame clones only, not all of them. The table lists approximately 340,000 clones, 92% of them singletons. Trimming at V came to 6 bases and at J to 1 base, leaving 2 bases not matched to a gene. The CDR3 is made up of 13 amino acids. Per germline, CDR1 ENHRY and CDR2 SYGVKD. This sample is part of a study of Ad26.COV2.S vaccination and SARS-CoV-2 variants. Points from the study as a whole: Estimates derived from TCR breadth and depth analyses may have underestimated total T cell responses.

The receptor was isolated from a human donor who had recovered from COVID-19. The chain uses TRBV10-3 and TRBJ1-1; 7 bases are shared with TRBD1. The source material was peripheral blood, sampled after recovery from COVID-19. CDR3 DNA sequence: TGTGCCATCAGAAACAGGGGGAACACTGAAGCTTTCTTT. It specifies CAIRNRGNTEAFF.